The clone carrying this T cell receptor beta chain was recorded many times. Its matching antigen is unknown. The data are from a study of T-cell reconstitution after alpha-beta-depleted transplantation in children. The study's findings and limits: Newly generated T cells supplied most T-cell counts and diversity one year post-transplant. In some patients, recipient T cells and intrathymic progenitors surviving conditioning explained high day-60 diversity. Several hundred expanded graft clones reportedly supplied alpha-beta T cells about two months after transplant.

V was trimmed by 3 bases and J by 0 bases, leaving 10 bases between them. The CDR3 is 15 residues long. The TCRbeta library was prepared with unique molecular identifiers. TCRdb reprocessed the PCR reads with MiXCR, giving one entry per CDR3 protein. Of roughly 220,000 distinct CDR3 sequences listed, under 8.5% are singletons. The receptor was derived from a male patient aged 2-10 years who had a stem cell transplant for acute myeloid leukemia, so the T cells may come from the graft donor. V is TRBV12-3 or TRBV12-4 and J is TRBJ2-3; D uncertain. This specimen consisted of PBMCs, mostly from graft donor cells, obtained 360 days after TCRalphabeta/CD19-depleted stem cell transplant. The CDR3 bases are TGTGCCAGCAGTTTCGTGCGATCTAGCACAGATACGCAGTATTTT. It yields the protein CASSFVRSSTDTQYF.